This TCR beta chain is drawn from a study of vaccination and CD4 T cells after COVID-19. Study background: Convalescent patients had positive nasal swab PCR results for SARS-CoV-2. Disease was mild in fewer than 10 and severe in one.

The CDR3 loop spans 15 amino acids. In germline, CDR1 is SGHRS, CDR2 YFSETQ. V shed 4 bases, J shed 0 bases, and the junction held 5 bases outside the gene matches. CD4+ T cells that had been cultured provided DNA sequenced with the Oncomine TCR Beta short-read assay. Cultured CD4+ T cells yielded the extracted genomic DNA. TCRdb itself ran the PCR reads through MiXCR, one entry per CDR3 protein. The sample consists of roughly 7,000 distinct CDR3 sequences, 74% of them appearing once. Treatment reported: approximately 9-day PBMC culture with coronavirus spike peptide pools or control peptides (ViraFEST assay). Positive PCR dates spanned March to December 2020, predating US Alpha, Beta and Delta variants. In the case of this clonotype: Its antigen is undetermined.

Source material: CD4+ T cells from blood, cultured in vitro. The sequence derives from a human donor who had recovered from COVID-19. The genes are TRBV5-1 and TRBJ2-7, with TRBD2 matching over 9 bases. CDR3 protein: CASSPSGGSSYEQYF. The DNA of the CDR3 is TGCGCCAGCAGCCCAAGCGGGGGGAGCTCCTACGAGCAGTACTTC.